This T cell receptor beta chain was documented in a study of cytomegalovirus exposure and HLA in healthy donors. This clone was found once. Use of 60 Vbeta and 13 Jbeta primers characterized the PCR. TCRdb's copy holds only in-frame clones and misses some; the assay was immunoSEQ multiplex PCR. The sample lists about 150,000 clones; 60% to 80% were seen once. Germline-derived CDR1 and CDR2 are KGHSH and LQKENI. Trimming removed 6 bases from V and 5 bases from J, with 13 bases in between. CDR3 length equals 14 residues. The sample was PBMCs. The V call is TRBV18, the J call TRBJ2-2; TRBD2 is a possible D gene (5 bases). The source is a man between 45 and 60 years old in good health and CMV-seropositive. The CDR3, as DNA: TGTGCCAGCTCCCACGGACTTGGAACCGGGGAGCTGTTTTTT. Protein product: CASSHGLGTGELFF.